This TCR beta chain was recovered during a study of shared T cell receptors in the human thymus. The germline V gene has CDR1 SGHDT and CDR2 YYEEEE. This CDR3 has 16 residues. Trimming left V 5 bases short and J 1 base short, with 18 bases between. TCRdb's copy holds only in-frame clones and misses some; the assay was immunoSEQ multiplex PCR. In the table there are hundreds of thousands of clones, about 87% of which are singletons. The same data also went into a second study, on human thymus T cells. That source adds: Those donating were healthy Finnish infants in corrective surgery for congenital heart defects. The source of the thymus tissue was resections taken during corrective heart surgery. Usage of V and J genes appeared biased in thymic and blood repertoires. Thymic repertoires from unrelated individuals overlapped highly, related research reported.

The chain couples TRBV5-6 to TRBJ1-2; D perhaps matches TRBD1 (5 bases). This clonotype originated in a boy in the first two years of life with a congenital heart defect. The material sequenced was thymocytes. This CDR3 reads CASRPPGGINNYGYTF. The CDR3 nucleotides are TGTGCCAGCAGACCACCCGGGGGTATTAATAACTATGGCTACACCTTC.